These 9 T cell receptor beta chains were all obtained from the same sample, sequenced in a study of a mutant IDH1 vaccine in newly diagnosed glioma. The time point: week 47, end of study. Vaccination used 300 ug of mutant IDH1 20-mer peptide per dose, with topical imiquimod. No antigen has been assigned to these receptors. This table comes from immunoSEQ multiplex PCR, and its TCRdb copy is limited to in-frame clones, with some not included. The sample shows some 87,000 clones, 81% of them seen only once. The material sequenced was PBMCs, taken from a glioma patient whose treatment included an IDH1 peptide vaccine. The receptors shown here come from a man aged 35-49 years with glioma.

CDR3 nucleotide sequence: TGTGCCAGTAGATTGGGTAATGAGCAGTTCTTC. It translates to CASRLGNEQFF. V and J are TRBV19 and TRBJ2-1, with D uncertain. V shed 6 bases and J shed 7 bases, with 7 bases lying between them. The CDR3 contains 11 residues. Germline CDR1 reads LNHDA; CDR2 reads SQIVND (reference sequence).

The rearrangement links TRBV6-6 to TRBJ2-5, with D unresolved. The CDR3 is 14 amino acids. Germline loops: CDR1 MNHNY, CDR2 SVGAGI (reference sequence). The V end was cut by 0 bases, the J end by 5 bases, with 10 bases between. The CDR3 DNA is TGTGCCAGCAGTTACTCATCCAGTACGGAGACCCAGTACTTC. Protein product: CASSYSSSTETQYF.

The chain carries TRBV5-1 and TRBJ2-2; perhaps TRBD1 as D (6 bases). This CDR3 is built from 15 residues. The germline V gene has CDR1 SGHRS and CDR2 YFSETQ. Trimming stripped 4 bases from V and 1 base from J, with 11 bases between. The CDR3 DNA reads TGCGCCAGCAGCGGAAGGACAGTGAACACCGGGGAGCTGTTTTTT. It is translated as CASSGRTVNTGELFF.

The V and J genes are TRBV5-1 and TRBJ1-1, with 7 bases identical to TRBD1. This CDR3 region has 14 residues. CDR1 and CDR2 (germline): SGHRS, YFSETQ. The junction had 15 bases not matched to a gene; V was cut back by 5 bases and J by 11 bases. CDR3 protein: CASSSSAGQLSAFF. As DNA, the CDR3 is TGCGCCAGCAGTTCATCGGCGGGACAGCTTTCTGCTTTCTTT.

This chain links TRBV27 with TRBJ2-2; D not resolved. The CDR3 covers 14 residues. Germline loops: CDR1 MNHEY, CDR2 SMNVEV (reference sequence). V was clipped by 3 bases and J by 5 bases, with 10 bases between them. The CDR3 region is CASSLVGRTGELFF. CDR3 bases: TGTGCCAGCAGTTTGGTAGGGCGGACCGGGGAGCTGTTTTTT.

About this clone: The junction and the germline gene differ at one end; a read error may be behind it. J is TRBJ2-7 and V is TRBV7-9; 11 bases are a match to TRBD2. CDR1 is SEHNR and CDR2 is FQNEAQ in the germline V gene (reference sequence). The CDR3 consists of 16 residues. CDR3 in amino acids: CARSLAVLAGEGEQYF. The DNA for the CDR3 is TGTGCCCGCAGCTTAGCCGTACTAGCGGGAGAGGGAGAGCAGTACTTC.

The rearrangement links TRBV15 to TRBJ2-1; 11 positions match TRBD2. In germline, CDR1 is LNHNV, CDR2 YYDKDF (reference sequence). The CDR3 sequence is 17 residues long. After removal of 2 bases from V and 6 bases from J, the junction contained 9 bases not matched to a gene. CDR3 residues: CATSRLTSGKYPNEQFF. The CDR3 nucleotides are TGTGCCACCAGCAGACTGACTAGCGGGAAGTACCCCAATGAGCAGTTCTTC.

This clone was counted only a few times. The CDR3 region is CASTLGTDLHF. In DNA form, the CDR3 reads TGTGCCAGCACCCTGGGAACAGACCTCCACTTT. V gene TRBV6-1 combines with J gene TRBJ1-6; D is uncertain. The germline V gene encodes CDR1 MNHNS and CDR2 SASEGT. V was trimmed by 7 bases and J by 15 bases, leaving 13 bases between them. The CDR3 consists of 11 residues.

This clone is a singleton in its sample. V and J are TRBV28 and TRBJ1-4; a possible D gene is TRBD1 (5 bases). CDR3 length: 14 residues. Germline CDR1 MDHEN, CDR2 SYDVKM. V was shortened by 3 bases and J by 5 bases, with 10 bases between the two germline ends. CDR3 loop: CASSLVGANEKLFF. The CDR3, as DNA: TGTGCCAGCAGTTTGGTAGGGGCGAATGAAAAACTGTTTTTT.